The 31 T cell receptor beta chains in this list originate from one sample, sequenced in a study of a mutant IDH1 vaccine in newly diagnosed glioma. Time point meaning: baseline, week 1 (first vaccination visit). The treatment: pre-vaccination baseline after standard-of-care therapy. Generated by immunoSEQ multiplex PCR, the TCRdb table keeps only in-frame clones and is missing some. The sample has 60,000 to 85,000 clones; 79% are singletons. The source material was PBMCs, sampled from a glioma patient treated with radiotherapy, temozolomide or both. All receptors derive from a man aged 45-65 years with glioma.

This clone occurred a few times. The rearrangement uses TRBV4-3 and TRBJ1-5, with D perhaps matching TRBD1 (5 bases). Germline CDR1 is LGHNA and CDR2 is YSLEER. V lost 0 bases and J 2 bases, leaving 14 bases between the germline ends. The CDR3 runs to 17 residues. CDR3 bases: TGCGCCAGCAGCCAAGATCCCATCCTGGGGGGCAATCAGCCCCAGCATTTT. As protein: CASSQDPILGGNQPQHF.

The chain joins TRBV7-6 to TRBJ2-5, with 7 positions matching TRBD2. The J segment lost 8 bases and the V segment lost 1 base, leaving 4 bases of the junction unmatched. Germline CDR1 is SGHVS and CDR2 is FNYEAQ. CDR3 length equals 13 residues. This CDR3 reads CASSLGPGGTQYF. CDR3 in DNA: TGTGCCAGCAGCTTAGGCCCGGGGGGAACCCAGTACTTC.

This sequence joins TRBV5-1 and TRBJ1-4, with 7 bases identical to TRBD1. CDR3 length equals 12 residues. Trimming at V came to 5 bases and at J to 6 bases, leaving 1 base not matched to a gene. Germline lookup yields CDR1 SGHRS and CDR2 YFSETQ. The CDR3 region has the DNA TGCGCCAGCAGAACAGGGGATGAAAAACTGTTTTTT. Amino acid sequence: CASRTGDEKLFF. The full variable domain, completed using reference TRBV5-1 and TRBJ1-4, is KAGVTQTPRYLIKTRGQQVTLSCSPISGHRSVSWYQQTPGQGLQFLFEYFSETQRNKGNFPGRFSGRQFSNSRSEMNVSTLELGDSALYLCASRTGDEKLFFGSGTQLSVL.

The genes are TRBV29-1 and TRBJ2-2, with TRBD2 matching 12 bases. Germline CDR1 reads SQVTM; CDR2 reads ANQGSEA. The CDR3 runs to 14 residues. In nucleotides, the CDR3 is TGCAGTGCTGCTAGCGGGGGGGGCACCGGGGAGCTGTTTTTT. The encoded protein is CSAASGGGTGELFF.

The rearrangement joins TRBV2 to TRBJ2-4, with D tentatively TRBD1 (6 bases). This CDR3 is built from 14 residues. The V end lost 3 bases, the J end lost 7 bases, and 13 bases lay between the germline ends. Germline V gives CDR1 SNHLY, CDR2 FYNNEI. Here the CDR3 DNA reads TGTGCCAGCAGTGATCAAAGGGGGAATAACATTCAGTACTTC. It translates to CASSDQRGNNIQYF.

This sequence joins TRBV9 and TRBJ1-2; D may be TRBD1 (5 bases). Trimming took off 4 bases at V and 1 base at J, with 17 bases between the two ends. Per germline, CDR1 SGDLS and CDR2 YYNGEE. CDR3 length equals 16 residues. CDR3 protein: CASSPLRDHFNYGYTF. DNA for the CDR3: TGTGCCAGCAGCCCTTTACGGGACCATTTTAACTATGGCTACACCTTC.

This sequence joins TRBV5-8 and TRBJ1-2, with D unresolved. Looked up from germline, CDR1 is SGHTS and CDR2 is YDEGEE. This CDR3 is built from 15 residues. Trimming shortened V by 4 bases and J by 8 bases, and 21 bases separated the two germline ends. The CDR3 sequence: CASSADTAKFRGYTF. The CDR3 nucleotides are TGTGCCAGCAGCGCCGACACGGCCAAGTTTCGGGGCTACACCTTC.

The chain uses TRBV5-5 and TRBJ1-6; no firm D call. This CDR3 contains 16 residues. The germline V and J ends were trimmed by 5 bases and 0 bases, with 12 bases remaining between them. The germline CDR1 and CDR2 sequences are SGHKS and YYEKEE (reference sequence). CDR3 sequence reads: CASSQQPSSYNSPLHF. CDR3 DNA: TGTGCCAGCAGTCAACAGCCGAGCTCCTATAATTCACCCCTCCACTTT. Supplemented by reference TRBV5-5 and TRBJ1-6, the full variable domain reads DAGVTQSPTHLIKTRGQQVTLRCSPISGHKSVSWYQQVLGQGPQFIFQYYEKEERGRGNFPDRFSARQFPNYSSELNVNALLLGDSALYLCASSQQPSSYNSPLHFGNGTRLTVT.

V and J are TRBV27 and TRBJ1-5, with 7 bases matching TRBD1. V was pared by 5 bases and J by 2 bases, with 9 bases of the junction left unmatched. The germline V gene encodes CDR1 MNHEY and CDR2 SMNVEV (reference sequence). This CDR3 region has 16 residues. CDR3: CASSHGTVGGNQPQHF. As DNA, the CDR3 is TGTGCCAGCAGTCACGGGACAGTTGGAGGCAATCAGCCCCAGCATTTT.

The V gene is TRBV7-8, the J gene TRBJ2-6; tentative D call: TRBD1 (6 bases). V gave up 3 bases and J gave up 1 base, with 7 bases separating them. The CDR3 totals 15 residues. CDR1 and CDR2 from the germline V gene are SGHVS and FQNEAQ. In DNA form, the CDR3 reads TGTGCCAGCAGCTTGAGGGGGTCTGGGGCCAACGTCCTGACTTTC. This encodes CASSLRGSGANVLTF.

The gene calls are TRBV27 and TRBJ2-7; D call uncertain. The germline V and J ends were trimmed by 2 bases and 3 bases, with 11 bases remaining between them. This CDR3 spans 14 amino acids. CDR1 is MNHEY, CDR2 SMNVEV, per germline (reference sequence). CDR3 nucleotides: TGTGCCAGCAGTTTAGATAATAAAATCTACGAGCAGTACTTC. It codes for CASSLDNKIYEQYF.

The chain has TRBV4-3 and TRBJ2-3, with a weak D call TRBD2 (7 bases). Per germline, CDR1 LGHNA and CDR2 YSLEER. V lost 1 base, J lost 2 bases, and 16 bases lay in between. This CDR3 is built from 17 residues. The CDR3 region has the DNA TGCGCCAGCAGCCAAGCTAAGGGGGGGGCCAACACAGATACGCAGTATTTT. As protein: CASSQAKGGANTDTQYF.

The genes are TRBV5-1 and TRBJ2-5; D unresolved. V was cut by 0 bases and J by 5 bases, with 11 bases left in between. The CDR3 contains 14 residues. CDR1 SGHRS and CDR2 YFSETQ come from the germline V gene. The CDR3 loop is CASSLEASGETQYF. The CDR3 bases are TGCGCCAGCAGCTTGGAGGCGTCTGGGGAGACCCAGTACTTC.

The J gene is TRBJ2-1, the V gene TRBV27; D is perhaps TRBD2 (5 bases). The V gene lost 2 bases and the J gene lost 11 bases, with 13 bases spanning the gap. The germline V gene encodes CDR1 MNHEY and CDR2 SMNVEV (reference sequence). This CDR3 contains 13 residues. CDR3 sequence: CASSLGRGRKQFF. The CDR3 coding sequence is TGTGCCAGCAGTTTAGGTCGGGGAAGAAAGCAGTTCTTC.

Written as DNA, the CDR3 is TGTGCCTGGAGTGCCCAGGGATCTGGTGGCTACACCTTC. Protein sequence: CAWSAQGSGGYTF. This chain joins TRBV30 and TRBJ1-2; a weak D match, TRBD1 (5 bases). The CDR3 sequence is 13 residues long. CDR1 and CDR2 from the germline V gene are GTSNPN and SVGIG (reference sequence). With 1 base removed from V and 7 bases from J, the gap between germline ends came to 13 bases. The variable domain in full, with the rest retrieved from reference TRBV30 and TRBJ1-2, is SQTIHQWPATLVQPVGSPLSLECTVEGTSNPNLYWYRQAAGRGLQLLFYSVGIGQISSEVPQNLSASRPQDRQFILSSKKLLLSDSGFYLCAWSAQGSGGYTFGSGTRLTVV.

The chain carries TRBV5-1 and TRBJ2-1; a weak D match, TRBD2 (6 bases). V dropped 1 base and J dropped 9 bases, with 14 bases sitting between them. Germline-derived CDR1 and CDR2 are SGHRS and YFSETQ. This CDR3 has 14 amino acids. The CDR3 is CASSLNPGRGEQFF. DNA for the CDR3: TGCGCCAGCAGCTTGAACCCAGGGCGGGGTGAGCAGTTCTTC.

V and J are TRBV9 and TRBJ1-1, with D unclear. This CDR3 is 14 amino acids long. The V end was cut by 2 bases, the J end by 5 bases, with 13 bases between. CDR1 and CDR2 from the germline V gene are SGDLS and YYNGEE. The CDR3 sequence is CASSVGYRATEAFF. In DNA form, the CDR3 reads TGTGCCAGCAGCGTCGGGTACCGGGCTACTGAAGCTTTCTTT. Looking up the rest from reference TRBV9 and TRBJ1-1 gives the full variable domain: DSGVTQTPKHLITATGQRVTLRCSPRSGDLSVYWYQQSLDQGLQFLIQYYNGEERAKGNILERFSAQQFPDLHSELNLSSLELGDSALYFCASSVGYRATEAFFGQGTRLTVV.

The table lists this clone with a few counts. The chain employs TRBV10-3 and TRBJ1-5; possible D gene TRBD1, 5 bases. The CDR3 length is 15 residues. Trimming took off 4 bases at V and 1 base at J, with 11 bases between the two ends. The germline V gene has CDR1 ENHRY and CDR2 SYGVKD. This CDR3 reads CAISVGGESNQPQHF. CDR3 nucleotides: TGTGCCATCAGTGTCGGGGGGGAAAGCAATCAGCCCCAGCATTTT.

V usage is TRBV19 and J usage is TRBJ1-5, with 11 bases fitting TRBD1. The CDR3 covers 16 residues. J was trimmed by 7 bases and V by 3 bases; bases with no gene match: 8. Germline V gives CDR1 LNHDA, CDR2 SQIVND (reference sequence). The CDR3 loop reads CASSMEGQGAQQPQHF. In DNA form, the CDR3 reads TGTGCCAGTAGTATGGAAGGACAGGGGGCTCAACAGCCCCAGCATTTT.

This clone was counted only a few times. Here the CDR3 DNA reads TGTGCCAGCACTCCCCGGGGCGGCATGAACACTGAAGCTTTCTTT. Protein sequence: CASTPRGGMNTEAFF. V and J are TRBV6-6 and TRBJ1-1, with D possibly matching TRBD1 (5 bases). The CDR3 runs to 15 residues. The V gene's germline CDR1 is MNHNY and CDR2 SVGAGI (reference sequence). Trimming removed 7 bases at V and 0 bases at J, with 15 bases between.

The rearrangement uses TRBV2 and TRBJ1-3, with D perhaps matching TRBD1 (6 bases). The CDR3 is 15 residues long. V was trimmed by 7 bases and J by 0 bases, leaving 13 bases between them. Germline V lookup: CDR1 SNHLY, CDR2 FYNNEI. As DNA, the CDR3 is TGTGCCAGCATCCGGGGACAAACCTCTGGAAACACCATATATTTT. Its translation is CASIRGQTSGNTIYF. The full variable domain, completed using reference TRBV2 and TRBJ1-3, is EPEVTQTPSHQVTQMGQEVILRCVPISNHLYFYWYRQILGQKVEFLVSFYNNEISEKSEIFDDQFSVERPDGSNFTLKIRSTKLEDSAMYFCASIRGQTSGNTIYFGEGSWLTVV.

Regarding this clone: The junction and the germline gene differ at one end; a read error may be behind it. This chain uses TRBV4-1 with TRBJ2-1; perhaps D is TRBD1 or TRBD2 (5 bases each). Germline V gene data show CDR1 as MGHRA and CDR2 as YSYEKL. This CDR3 spans 17 amino acids. CDR3 in amino acids: CVSSQVDLGVSYNEQFF. DNA for the CDR3: TGCGTCAGCAGCCAAGTAGATCTGGGGGTATCCTACAATGAGCAGTTCTTC.

V is TRBV13 and J is TRBJ2-3; maybe TRBD1 (6 bases). Germline lookup yields CDR1 PRHDT and CDR2 FYEKMQ (reference sequence). V dropped 5 bases and J dropped 3 bases, with 12 bases sitting between them. This CDR3 has 14 amino acids. For the CDR3, the DNA is TGTGCCAGCAGCCCAGGGGACCTAACAGATACGCAGTATTTT. Translated, it gives CASSPGDLTDTQYF. Using reference TRBV13 and TRBJ2-3 for the parts outside the CDR3, the full variable domain is AAGVIQSPRHLIKEKRETATLKCYPIPRHDTVYWYQQGPGQDPQFLISFYEKMQSDKGSIPDRFSAQQFSDYHSELNMSSLELGDSALYFCASSPGDLTDTQYFGPGTRLTVL.

On this clone itself: Different DNA sequences within this sample yield the same CDR3. The chain carries TRBV7-2 and TRBJ2-5, with 7 bases fitting TRBD1. Per the germline V gene, CDR1 is SGHTA and CDR2 is FQGNSA. Unmatched junction bases numbered 4, after V lost 5 bases and J lost 1 base. The CDR3 is 14 residues long. The CDR3 here is CASSPRQGQETQYF. CDR3 DNA: TGTGCCAGCAGCCCCCGACAGGGCCAAGAGACCCAGTACTTC. The whole variable domain, remainder taken from reference TRBV7-2 and TRBJ2-5, is GAGVSQSPSNKVTEKGKDVELRCDPISGHTALYWYRQSLGQGLEFLIYFQGNSAPDKSGLPSDRFSAERTGGSVSTLTIQRTQQEDSAVYLCASSPRQGQETQYFGPGTRLLVL.

The chain has TRBV14 and TRBJ1-4, with D tentatively TRBD1 (6 bases). This CDR3 region has 14 residues. CDR1 is SGHDN and CDR2 is FVKESK in the germline V gene. V was trimmed by 3 bases and J by 5 bases, leaving 10 bases between them. CDR3 nucleotide sequence: TGTGCCAGCAGCCACCTTGGACAGAATGAAAAACTGTTTTTT. Residues: CASSHLGQNEKLFF.

The chain has TRBV7-9 and TRBJ2-3; D perhaps matches TRBD1 (5 bases). Trimming cost V 5 bases and J 2 bases, with 11 bases left between them. The CDR3 contains 14 residues. In germline, CDR1 is SEHNR, CDR2 FQNEAQ (reference sequence). The CDR3 DNA reads TGTGCCAGCAGCCCGGACACCTTCACAGATACGCAGTATTTT. It translates to CASSPDTFTDTQYF.

In its sample, this clone was seen once. The chain couples TRBV7-8 to TRBJ2-3; D gene uncertain. CDR3 length: 12 amino acids. CDR1 is SGHVS, CDR2 FQNEAQ, per germline. V was shortened by 5 bases and J by 5 bases, with 8 bases between the two germline ends. The CDR3 DNA reads as TGTGCCAGCAGCCCCCGAATAGATACGCAGTATTTT. This sequence encodes CASSPRIDTQYF.

This chain joins TRBV7-9 and TRBJ1-4, with 7 bases aligning to TRBD1. CDR1 and CDR2 from the germline V gene are SEHNR and FQNEAQ (reference sequence). The CDR3 is 13 residues long. V trimming: 3 bases; J trimming: 15 bases; junction bases outside the gene matches: 10. CDR3 bases: TGTGCCAGCAGCTTGGTCGACAGGGATCTGTTGTTTTTT. Translated, it gives CASSLVDRDLLFF. Together with reference TRBV7-9 and TRBJ1-4, the CDR3 gives the full variable domain: DTGVSQNPRHKITKRGQNVTFRCDPISEHNRLYWYRQTLGQGPEFLTYFQNEAQLEKSRLLSDRFSAERPKGSFSTLEIQRTEQGDSAMYLCASSLVDRDLLFFGSGTQLSVL.

CDR3 in amino acids: CASSYSWSPQETQYF. As DNA, the CDR3 is TGTGCCAGCAGTTACTCGTGGTCCCCCCAAGAGACCCAGTACTTC. The chain has TRBV6-5 and TRBJ2-5; D is ambiguous. The CDR3 spans 15 residues. V was clipped by 0 bases and J by 1 base, with 9 bases between them. Per the germline V gene, CDR1 is MNHEY and CDR2 is SVGAGI.

The chain recombines TRBV2 with TRBJ1-2, with TRBD1 as a possible D gene (6 bases). This CDR3 is 13 amino acids long. CDR1 is SNHLY and CDR2 is FYNNEI in the germline V gene. Trimming stripped 6 bases from V and 8 bases from J, with 16 bases between. DNA for the CDR3: TGTGCCAGCAGCGTAGGGACATATGACGGCTACACCTTC. This translates into CASSVGTYDGYTF.

This clone was seen only once. This sequence joins TRBV4-3 and TRBJ2-1; 8 bases fit TRBD1. V shed 3 bases and J 7 bases; nucleotides not matched to a gene: 14. CDR3 length equals 17 residues. Germline assignment: CDR1 LGHNA and CDR2 YSLEER. Written as DNA, the CDR3 is TGCGCCAGCAGCCAGGTGGGGACAGGTGGAGGGTGGAATGAGCAGTTCTTC. Translation gives CASSQVGTGGGWNEQFF.